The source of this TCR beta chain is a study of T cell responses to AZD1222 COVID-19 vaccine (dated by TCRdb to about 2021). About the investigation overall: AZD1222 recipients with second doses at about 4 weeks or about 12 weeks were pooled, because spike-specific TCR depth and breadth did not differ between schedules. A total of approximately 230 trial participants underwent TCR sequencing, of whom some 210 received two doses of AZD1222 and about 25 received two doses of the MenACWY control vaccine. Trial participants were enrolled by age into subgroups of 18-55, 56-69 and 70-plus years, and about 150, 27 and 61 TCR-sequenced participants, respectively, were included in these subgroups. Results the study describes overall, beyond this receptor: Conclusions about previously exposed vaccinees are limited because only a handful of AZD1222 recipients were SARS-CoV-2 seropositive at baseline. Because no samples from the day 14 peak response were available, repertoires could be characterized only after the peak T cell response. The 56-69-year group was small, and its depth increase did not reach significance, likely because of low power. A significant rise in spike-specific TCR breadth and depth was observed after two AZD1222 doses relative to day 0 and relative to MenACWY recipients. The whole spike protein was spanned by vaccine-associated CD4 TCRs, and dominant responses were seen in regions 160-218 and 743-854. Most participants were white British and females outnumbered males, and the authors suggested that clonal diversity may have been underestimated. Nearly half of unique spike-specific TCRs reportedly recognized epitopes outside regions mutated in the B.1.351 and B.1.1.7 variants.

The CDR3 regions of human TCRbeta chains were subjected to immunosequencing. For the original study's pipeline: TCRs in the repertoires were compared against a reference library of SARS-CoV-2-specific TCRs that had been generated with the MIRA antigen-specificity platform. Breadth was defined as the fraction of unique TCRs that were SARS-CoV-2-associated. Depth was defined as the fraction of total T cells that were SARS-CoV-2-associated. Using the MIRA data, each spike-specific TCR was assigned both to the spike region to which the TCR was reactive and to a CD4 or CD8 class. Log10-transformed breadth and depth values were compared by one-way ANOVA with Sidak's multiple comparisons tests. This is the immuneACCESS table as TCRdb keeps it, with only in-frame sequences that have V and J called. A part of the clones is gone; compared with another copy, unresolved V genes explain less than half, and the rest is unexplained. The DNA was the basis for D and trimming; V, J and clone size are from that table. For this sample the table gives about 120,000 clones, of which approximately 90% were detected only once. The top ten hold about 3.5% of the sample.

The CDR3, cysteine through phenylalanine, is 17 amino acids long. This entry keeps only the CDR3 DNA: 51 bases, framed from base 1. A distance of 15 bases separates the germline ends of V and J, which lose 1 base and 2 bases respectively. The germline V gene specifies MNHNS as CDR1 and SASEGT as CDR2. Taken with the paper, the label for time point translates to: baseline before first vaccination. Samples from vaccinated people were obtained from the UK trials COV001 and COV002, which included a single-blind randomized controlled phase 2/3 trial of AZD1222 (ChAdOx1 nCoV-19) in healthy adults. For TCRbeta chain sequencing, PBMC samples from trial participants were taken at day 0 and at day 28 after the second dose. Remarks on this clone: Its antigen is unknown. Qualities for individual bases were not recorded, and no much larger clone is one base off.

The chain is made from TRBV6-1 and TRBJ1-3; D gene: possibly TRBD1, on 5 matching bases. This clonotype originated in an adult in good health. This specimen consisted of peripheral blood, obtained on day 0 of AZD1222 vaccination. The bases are TGTGCCAGCAGTGAAGATGGCAGGGCGGCTCCTGGAAACACCATATATTTT. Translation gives CASSEDGRAAPGNTIYF.